These 9 T cell receptor beta chains were all obtained from the same sample, sequenced in a study of blood T cells in healthy people across ages. Using a J-beta primer mix together with a sample-barcoded 5' primer, a second PCR was run for roughly 6 to 11 cycles. In TCRdb, the 5' RACE reads were re-called with MiXCR into one record per CDR3 protein. The table shows over a million distinct CDR3 sequences, with roughly 45% occurring only once. Sequenced: blood. These receptors came from a woman aged 60-70 years in good health.

The chain is built from TRBV30 and TRBJ2-7, with 10 bases aligning to TRBD1. This CDR3 comprises 12 residues. Germline loops: CDR1 GTSNPN, CDR2 SVGIG (reference sequence). V was pared by 5 bases and J by 4 bases, with 2 bases of the junction left unmatched. The CDR3 loop is CAWAGQGYEQYF. The DNA for the CDR3 is TGTGCCTGGGCGGGACAGGGGTACGAGCAGTACTTC. Variable domain in full (rest from reference TRBV30 and TRBJ2-7): SQTIHQWPATLVQPVGSPLSLECTVEGTSNPNLYWYRQAAGRGLQLLFYSVGIGQISSEVPQNLSASRPQDRQFILSSKKLLLSDSGFYLCAWAGQGYEQYFGPGTRLTVT.

The chain combines TRBV27 with TRBJ1-5; D unclear. This CDR3 contains 14 residues. Germline V CDR1 and CDR2: MNHEY, SMNVEV (reference sequence). Between the trimmed V and J ends, which lost 8 bases and 3 bases, there was a span of 14 bases. The CDR3 loop reads CASRGPDYNQPQHF. Written as DNA, the CDR3 is TGTGCCAGCCGTGGACCGGATTACAATCAGCCCCAGCATTTT.

The rearrangement joins TRBV9 to TRBJ1-6, with TRBD1 identical over 7 bases. Per germline, CDR1 SGDLS and CDR2 YYNGEE. The CDR3 has 14 amino acids. Trimming at V came to 2 bases and at J to 8 bases, leaving 4 bases not matched to a gene. The CDR3 reads CASSVTGIDSPLHF. DNA for the CDR3: TGTGCCAGCAGCGTGACAGGGATTGATTCACCCCTCCACTTT.

For the CDR3, the DNA is TGTGCCACCACCCTGGGGGGGACAAGATACAATGAGCAGTTCTTC. Protein: CATTLGGTRYNEQFF. The V call is TRBV27, the J call TRBJ2-1, with D tentatively TRBD2 (7 bases). The V and J ends lost 10 bases and 4 bases respectively, with 20 bases between them. The length of the CDR3 is 15 residues. Germline loops: CDR1 MNHEY, CDR2 SMNVEV (reference sequence).

CDR3 in amino acids: CATSHGRAMGNEQFF. In DNA, the CDR3 is TGTGCCACCAGTCACGGCAGGGCCATGGGCAATGAGCAGTTCTTC. The V gene is TRBV24-1, the J gene TRBJ2-1; a weak D match, TRBD1 (5 bases). Trimming left V 6 bases short and J 6 bases short, with 17 bases between. The CDR3 is made up of 15 amino acids. The V gene's germline CDR1 is KGHDR and CDR2 SFDVKD.

A single count supports this clonotype. The V and J genes are TRBV3-1 and TRBJ2-3; D gene ambiguous. CDR1 and CDR2 from the germline V gene are LGHDT and YNNKEL (reference sequence). V dropped 6 bases and J dropped 5 bases, with 15 bases sitting between them. This CDR3 is 14 amino acids long. The CDR3 DNA sequence: TGTGCCAGCAGGGAAGAAGGGCCTGGAGATACGCAGTATTTT. This codes for CASREEGPGDTQYF.

This clonotype was found once. The chain employs TRBV5-6 and TRBJ2-7, with a possible D match to TRBD1 (6 bases). Germline V gene sequence: CDR1 SGHDT, CDR2 YYEEEE. V lost 4 bases to trimming and J lost 2 bases, with 13 bases between them. The CDR3 totals 14 residues. The CDR3 nucleotides are TGTGCCAGCAGCCCGGACAGACAAGCCTACGAGCAGTACTTC. It translates to CASSPDRQAYEQYF.

Concerning this clonotype: A much larger clone differs by one base, so this may be a read error. Here the CDR3 omits its conserved ending phenylalanine or tryptophan, so a read error is the likely source. V and J are TRBV5-5 and TRBJ2-7; TRBD1 is a possible D gene (5 bases). CDR3 length: 14 amino acids. In germline, CDR1 is SGHKS, CDR2 YYEKEE (reference sequence). V shed 0 bases and J shed 3 bases, with 10 bases lying between them. In DNA, the CDR3 is TGTGCCAGCAGCTTGGCTCCAGACAGCTACGAGCAGTACATC. Amino acids: CASSLAPDSYEQYI.

The chain carries TRBV12-3 or TRBV12-4 and TRBJ2-7, with D possibly matching TRBD2 (6 bases). V was trimmed by 0 bases and J by 0 bases, leaving 15 bases between them. This CDR3 has 17 residues. CDR3 bases: TGTGCCAGCAGTTTAGCCTCTAGCGCGATTTACTCCTACGAGCAGTACTTC. It specifies CASSLASSAIYSYEQYF.